The source of this T cell receptor (beta chain) is a study of T cell repertoires in cytomegalovirus infection. Study in general: It was recently identified HLA-C-restricted and well-studied HLA-B-restricted CMV epitopes that the study used. General study results and limits: Accumulated public TCR beta family frequency recognized individuals carrying CMV together with the relevant HLA.

TCRdb processed the reads anew with MiXCR; each CDR3 protein has one entry. The table records some 920,000 distinct CDR3 sequences, approximately 32% of them present only once. Germline-derived CDR1 and CDR2 are MNHEY and SMNVEV (reference sequence). The germline V and J ends were trimmed by 3 bases and 6 bases, with 15 bases remaining between them. The CDR3 has 15 amino acids. A remark on this clonotype: The antigen is undetermined.

The material sequenced was cultured CD8+ T cells from PBMCs, taken from culture after CMV antigen stimulation. The rearrangement uses TRBV27 and TRBJ2-1; D might be TRBD2 (6 bases). The TCR comes from a human donor in good health (CMV status not recorded). Some clones in this sample may be carry-over from other donors' samples. Here the CDR3 reads CASSFPRQGGNEQFF. CDR3 DNA sequence: TGTGCCAGCAGTTTCCCTCGGCAGGGAGGCAATGAGCAGTTCTTC.